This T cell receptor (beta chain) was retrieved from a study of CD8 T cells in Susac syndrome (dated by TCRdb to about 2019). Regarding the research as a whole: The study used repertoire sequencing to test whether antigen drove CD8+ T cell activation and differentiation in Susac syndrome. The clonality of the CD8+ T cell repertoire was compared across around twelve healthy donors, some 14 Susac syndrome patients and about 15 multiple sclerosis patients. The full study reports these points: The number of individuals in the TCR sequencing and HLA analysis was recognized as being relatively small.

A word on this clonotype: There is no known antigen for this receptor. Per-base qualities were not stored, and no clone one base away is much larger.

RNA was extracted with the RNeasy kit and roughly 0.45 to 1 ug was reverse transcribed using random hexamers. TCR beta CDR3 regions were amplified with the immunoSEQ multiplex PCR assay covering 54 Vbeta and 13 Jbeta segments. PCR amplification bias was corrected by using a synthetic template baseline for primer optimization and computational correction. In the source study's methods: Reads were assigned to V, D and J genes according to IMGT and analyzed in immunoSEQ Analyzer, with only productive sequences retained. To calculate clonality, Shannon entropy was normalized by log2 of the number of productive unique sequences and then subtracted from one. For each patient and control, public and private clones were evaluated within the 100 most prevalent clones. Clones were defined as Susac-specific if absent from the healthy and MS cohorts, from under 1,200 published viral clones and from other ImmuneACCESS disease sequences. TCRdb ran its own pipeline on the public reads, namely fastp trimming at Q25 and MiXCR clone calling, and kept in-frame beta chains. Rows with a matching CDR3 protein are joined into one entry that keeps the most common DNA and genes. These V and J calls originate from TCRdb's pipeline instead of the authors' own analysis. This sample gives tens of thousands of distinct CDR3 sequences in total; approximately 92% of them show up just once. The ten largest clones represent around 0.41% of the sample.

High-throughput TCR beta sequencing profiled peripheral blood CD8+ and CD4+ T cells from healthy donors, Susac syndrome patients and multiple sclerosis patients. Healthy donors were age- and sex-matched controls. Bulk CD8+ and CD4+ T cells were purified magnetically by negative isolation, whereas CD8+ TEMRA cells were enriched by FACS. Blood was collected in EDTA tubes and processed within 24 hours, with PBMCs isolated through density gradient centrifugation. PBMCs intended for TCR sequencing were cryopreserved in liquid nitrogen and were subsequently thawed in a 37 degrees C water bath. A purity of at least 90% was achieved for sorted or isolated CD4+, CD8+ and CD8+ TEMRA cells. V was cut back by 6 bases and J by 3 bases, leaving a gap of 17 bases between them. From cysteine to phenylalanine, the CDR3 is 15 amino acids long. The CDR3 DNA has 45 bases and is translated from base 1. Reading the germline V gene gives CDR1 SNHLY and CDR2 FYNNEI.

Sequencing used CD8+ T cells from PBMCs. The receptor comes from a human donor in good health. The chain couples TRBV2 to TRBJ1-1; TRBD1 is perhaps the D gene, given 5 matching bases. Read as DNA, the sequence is TGTGCCAGCAGGATGGACGGGGCAGGATACACTGAAGCTTTCTTT. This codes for CASRMDGAGYTEAFF.